Following are 31 T cell receptor beta chains from one sample sequenced in a study of cytomegalovirus exposure and HLA in healthy donors. The PCR ran on 60 Vbeta and 13 Jbeta primers. Here immunoSEQ multiplex PCR was the method, and the copy in TCRdb shows in-frame clones only, minus some. This sample has approximately 170,000 clones, with about 76% found just once. The specimen was PBMCs. The receptors shown here come from a woman aged 35 to 49 in good health and CMV-seropositive.

This clone showed up just a few times. This chain uses TRBV7-9 with TRBJ2-7, with TRBD1 matching 11 bases. V was pared by 4 bases and J by 3 bases, with 5 bases of the junction left unmatched. The CDR3 covers 15 residues. The germline gives CDR1 SEHNR, CDR2 FQNEAQ (reference sequence). The CDR3 loop is CASSSGQGAFYEQYF. The CDR3 bases are TGTGCCAGCAGCTCCGGACAGGGGGCGTTCTACGAGCAGTACTTC.

This clone was picked up one time. The rearrangement joins TRBV28 to TRBJ1-4, with D perhaps TRBD1 (5 bases). Per germline, CDR1 MDHEN and CDR2 SYDVKM. V lost 5 bases to trimming and J lost 10 bases, with 17 bases between them. The CDR3 spans 14 residues. CDR3: CASSGGGVKGKLFF. The CDR3 coding sequence is TGTGCCAGCAGTGGCGGGGGGGTAAAGGGAAAACTGTTTTTT.

This chain uses TRBV4-3 with TRBJ2-5; 8 nucleotides align to TRBD1. The trim removed 3 bases at V and 5 bases at J, leaving 11 bases unmatched. The CDR3 is 16 amino acids. The germline V gene encodes CDR1 LGHNA and CDR2 YSLEER. CDR3 in DNA: TGCGCCAGCAGCCAGGACGTGGGAACAGGGGGGGAGACCCAGTACTTC. Its protein is CASSQDVGTGGETQYF.

This chain uses TRBV21-1 with TRBJ1-6; the table's D call, TRBD1, has no DNA check behind it. TRBV21-1 corresponds to a pseudogene. The CDR3 has 15 residues. The CDR3 protein is CASSKVDRGCSPLHF. The CDR3 region has the DNA TGTGCCAGCAGCAAAGTCGACAGGGGCTGTTCACCCCTCCACTTT.

The chain couples TRBV5-6 to TRBJ1-1; D call uncertain. This CDR3 is built from 13 residues. Germline values: CDR1 SGHDT, CDR2 YYEEEE. V shed 4 bases and J shed 0 bases, with 7 bases lying between them. CDR3 in DNA: TGTGCCAGCAGCCCAGACATGAACACTGAAGCTTTCTTT. Protein: CASSPDMNTEAFF.

This clone has more than one count but fewer than ten. This chain joins TRBV18 and TRBJ1-1; D gene unclear. The CDR3 has 13 residues. Between the trimmed V and J ends, which lost 4 bases and 1 base, there was a span of 7 bases. Per the germline V gene, CDR1 is KGHSH and CDR2 is LQKENI. The CDR3 DNA sequence: TGTGCCAGCTCACAAACAGAGAACACTGAAGCTTTCTTT. It yields the protein CASSQTENTEAFF. The full variable domain, in which reference TRBV18 and TRBJ1-1 provide the parts outside the CDR3, is NAGVMQNPRHLVRRRGQEARLRCSPMKGHSHVYWYRQLPEEGLKFMVYLQKENIIDESGMPKERFSAEFPKEGPSILRIQQVVRGDSAAYFCASSQTENTEAFFGQGTRLTVV.

This clone was detected only once. The chain combines TRBV6-1 with TRBJ2-7, with D hard to call. Germline V gene sequence: CDR1 MNHNS, CDR2 SASEGT. The V end lost 5 bases, the J end lost 7 bases, and 12 bases lay between the germline ends. The CDR3 extends over 12 amino acids. DNA for the CDR3: TGTGCCAGCAGTTCACTCACGGGTGAGCAGTACTTC. Translation gives CASSSLTGEQYF.

This chain connects TRBV5-1 to TRBJ2-1; D remains unclear. The CDR3 consists of 17 residues. V was trimmed by 0 bases and J by 0 bases, leaving 13 bases between them. Germline V gives CDR1 SGHRS, CDR2 YFSETQ. CDR3 in DNA: TGCGCCAGCAGCTTGGCCGGTGGTGCGAGCTCCTACAATGAGCAGTTCTTC. Translated: CASSLAGGASSYNEQFF.

This clone was counted once. The V gene is TRBV4-2, the J gene TRBJ1-1; 11 bases are shared with TRBD1. CDR1 is LGHNA and CDR2 is YNFKEQ in the germline V gene. The CDR3 is 15 residues long. The trim removed 4 bases at V and 3 bases at J, leaving 4 bases unmatched. Written as DNA, the CDR3 is TGTGCCAGCAGCCCGCTGGGACAGGGGGACACTGAAGCTTTCTTT. Encoded protein: CASSPLGQGDTEAFF.

There are a few counts of this clone. The chain carries TRBV29-1 and TRBJ2-3, with 9 bases fitting TRBD2. Germline CDR1 reads SQVTM; CDR2 reads ANQGSEA. Germline trimming cut 1 base from V and 4 bases from J; bases unmatched to any gene: 3. The CDR3 has 14 amino acids. DNA of the CDR3: TGCAGCGTTGAAGGTTCTAGCGGGGCAGATACGCAGTATTTT. Protein sequence: CSVEGSSGADTQYF.

The rearrangement joins TRBV7-2 to TRBJ2-7, with D possibly being TRBD2 (6 bases). Germline values: CDR1 SGHTA, CDR2 FQGNSA. The CDR3 totals 14 residues. The ends were cut back, 5 bases at V and 0 bases at J, with 11 bases in the middle. The CDR3 here is CASSRERSSYEQYF. The CDR3 bases are TGTGCCAGCAGCCGGGAGCGGAGCTCCTACGAGCAGTACTTC.

The chain has TRBV21-1 and TRBJ2-5; TRBD2 reflects the table's D call only, with no check against the DNA. TRBV21-1 is a recognized pseudogene. The CDR3 runs 19 residues. The CDR3 region has the DNA TGTGCCAGCAGCCATACGGGGGGGGATGCAGGGGTGGACCAAGAGACCCAGTACTTC. This gives the protein CASSHTGGDAGVDQETQYF.

The chain combines TRBV10-1 with TRBJ2-2; the match to TRBD2 covers 9 bases. Germline-derived CDR1 and CDR2 are WNHNN and SYGVQD (reference sequence). After removal of 2 bases from V and 5 bases from J, the junction contained 9 bases not matched to a gene. The CDR3 is 17 amino acids. CDR3 coding DNA: TGCGCCAGCAGTGAGAGATTAGCGGGAGAACATACCGGGGAGCTGTTTTTT. It codes for CASSERLAGEHTGELFF.

This clone was counted between two and nine times. V and J are TRBV5-6 and TRBJ2-7; 8 positions match TRBD2. The junction had 7 bases not matched to a gene; V was cut back by 6 bases and J by 2 bases. CDR1 and CDR2 (germline): SGHDT, YYEEEE. The CDR3 has 14 residues. CDR3 bases: TGTGCCAGCAACCCTAAAGCGGGGGCCTACGAGCAGTACTTC. Amino acid sequence: CASNPKAGAYEQYF.

The chain links TRBV5-8 to TRBJ2-1; 11 bases are shared with TRBD2. J was trimmed by 6 bases and V by 1 base; bases with no gene match: 6. The CDR3 contains 16 residues. Germline lookup yields CDR1 SGHTS and CDR2 YDEGEE. This CDR3 is CASSLILAGGPNEQFF. The CDR3, as DNA: TGTGCCAGCAGCTTGATCCTAGCGGGAGGTCCCAATGAGCAGTTCTTC. Looking up the rest from reference TRBV5-8 and TRBJ2-1 gives the full variable domain: EAGVTQSPTHLIKTRGQQATLRCSPISGHTSVYWYQQALGLGLQFLLWYDEGEERNRGNFPPRFSGRQFPNYSSELNVNALELEDSALYLCASSLILAGGPNEQFFGPGTRLTVL.

The chain combines TRBV7-2 with TRBJ1-1; 9 bases are a match to TRBD1. V lost 4 bases, J lost 4 bases, and 4 bases stayed unmatched. The CDR3 length is 14 residues. Per germline, CDR1 SGHTA and CDR2 FQGNSA. Written as DNA, the CDR3 is TGTGCCAGCAGCTCGGACAGGGGAGGCACTGAAGCTTTCTTT. It specifies CASSSDRGGTEAFF.

This chain uses TRBV10-1 with TRBJ2-3; 8 positions agree with TRBD2. The CDR3 runs 16 residues. Per the germline V gene, CDR1 is WNHNN and CDR2 is SYGVQD (reference sequence). V was clipped by 3 bases and J by 2 bases; unmatched bases: 7. This CDR3 reads CASSDGAGGTTDTQYF. The CDR3 DNA follows: TGCGCCAGCAGTGACGGTGCGGGGGGAACCACAGATACGCAGTATTTT.

The chain employs TRBV7-2 and TRBJ1-6, with 9 bases that match TRBD1. Unmatched junction bases numbered 15, after V lost 5 bases and J lost 10 bases. Germline loops: CDR1 SGHTA, CDR2 FQGNSA. This CDR3 spans 17 amino acids. CDR3 DNA: TGTGCCAGCAGCCTATCGCCGGGACAGGGTTTGGGGTCACCCCTCCACTTT. Protein: CASSLSPGQGLGSPLHF.

This clone occurred once. The chain recombines TRBV2 with TRBJ2-5, with 12 bases matching TRBD2. J was trimmed by 1 base and V by 3 bases; bases with no gene match: 9. Per germline, CDR1 SNHLY and CDR2 FYNNEI. CDR3 length equals 18 residues. Written as DNA, the CDR3 is TGTGCCAGCAGTGATAGTGGACTAGCGGGAATCGGCCAAGAGACCCAGTACTTC. Protein: CASSDSGLAGIGQETQYF.

This clone was detected a few times. The rearrangement links TRBV6-5 to TRBJ1-2, with TRBD1 identical over 9 bases. This CDR3 region has 15 residues. J gave up 4 bases and V 3 bases, and 6 bases lay outside the gene matches. Germline V lookup: CDR1 MNHEY, CDR2 SVGAGI. The CDR3 loop reads CASSYNRGQRYGYTF. The CDR3 nucleotides are TGTGCCAGCAGTTATAACAGGGGGCAGCGCTATGGCTACACCTTC.

The V and J genes are TRBV6-5 and TRBJ2-5; D possibly corresponds to TRBD2 (6 bases). The germline V and J ends were trimmed by 6 bases and 3 bases, with 14 bases remaining between them. Germline V gives CDR1 MNHEY, CDR2 SVGAGI. The length of the CDR3 is 14 residues. The CDR3 DNA reads as TGTGCCAGCAGGCCGGGAGCCGGGGAAGAGACCCAGTACTTC. Translating it yields CASRPGAGEETQYF.

A single count supports this clone. The chain recombines TRBV25-1 with TRBJ1-1; 10 bases are shared with TRBD1. The CDR3 is made up of 14 amino acids. Germline values: CDR1 MGHDK, CDR2 SYGVNS. Unmatched junction bases numbered 5, after V lost 5 bases and J lost 5 bases. The CDR3 sequence is CASSRQGALTEAFF. The CDR3 DNA follows: TGTGCCAGCAGTAGACAGGGGGCGCTTACTGAAGCTTTCTTT. Together with reference TRBV25-1 and TRBJ1-1, the CDR3 gives the full variable domain: EADIYQTPRYLVIGTGKKITLECSQTMGHDKMYWYQQDPGMELHLIHYSYGVNSTEKGDLSSESTVSRIRTEHFPLTLESARPSHTSQYLCASSRQGALTEAFFGQGTRLTVV.

The rearrangement joins TRBV27 to TRBJ2-7; no reliable D call. The CDR3 is 15 amino acids. Trimming shortened V by 1 base and J by 6 bases, and 16 bases separated the two germline ends. CDR1 and CDR2 from the germline V gene are MNHEY and SMNVEV (reference sequence). DNA of the CDR3: TGTGCCAGCAGTTTATATCAACAGCTACCCTCCGAGCAGTACTTC. It translates to CASSLYQQLPSEQYF.

Remarks on this clone: Other DNA sequences in this specimen translate into the identical CDR3. V and J are TRBV7-2 and TRBJ1-5; weak D call: TRBD1 (6 bases). The CDR3 spans 15 residues. V was cut by 1 base and J by 3 bases, with 10 bases left in between. CDR1 SGHTA and CDR2 FQGNSA come from the germline V gene. The CDR3, as DNA: TGTGCCAGCAGCTTAGACAGGGACATCAATCAGCCCCAGCATTTT. Its translation is CASSLDRDINQPQHF.

CDR3 protein: CASSAREAGWSNEQFF. The CDR3 DNA is TGTGCCAGCAGCGCTAGAGAAGCGGGATGGAGTAATGAGCAGTTCTTC. The V gene is TRBV11-2, the J gene TRBJ2-1; 7 positions match TRBD2. This CDR3 region has 16 residues. CDR1 is SGHAT and CDR2 is FQNNGV in the germline V gene. Germline trimming cut 5 bases from V and 7 bases from J; bases unmatched to any gene: 14.

This sequence joins TRBV18 and TRBJ1-2; 7 bases align to TRBD1. Germline V gives CDR1 KGHSH, CDR2 LQKENI. This CDR3 has 16 residues. Trimming took 0 bases from V and 6 from J; bases not matched to a gene: 10. The CDR3: CASSPPRQGVANGYTF. As DNA, the CDR3 is TGTGCCAGCTCACCACCCCGTCAGGGGGTAGCGAATGGCTACACCTTC.

The chain is built from TRBV14 and TRBJ1-6; D is possibly TRBD1 (6 bases). Trimming pared 0 bases from V and 7 bases from J, leaving 7 bases between. The CDR3 spans 14 residues. Germline CDR1 is SGHDN and CDR2 is FVKESK. The CDR3 protein is CASSQDGTNSPLHF. DNA of the CDR3: TGTGCCAGCAGCCAAGATGGGACAAATTCACCCCTCCACTTT. The whole variable domain, remainder taken from reference TRBV14 and TRBJ1-6, is EAGVTQFPSHSVIEKGQTVTLRCDPISGHDNLYWYRRVMGKEIKFLLHFVKESKQDESGMPNNRFLAERTGGTYSTLKVQPAELEDSGVYFCASSQDGTNSPLHFGNGTRLTVT.

V gene TRBV18 combines with J gene TRBJ2-2; no clear D gene. Germline loops: CDR1 KGHSH, CDR2 LQKENI. Trimming took 2 bases from V and 8 from J, leaving 3 bases between them. The length of the CDR3 is 11 residues. The CDR3 DNA sequence: TGTGCCAGCTCACCAACAGGGGAGCTGTTTTTT. Its protein product is CASSPTGELFF. Drawing the rest from reference TRBV18 and TRBJ2-2, the complete variable domain is NAGVMQNPRHLVRRRGQEARLRCSPMKGHSHVYWYRQLPEEGLKFMVYLQKENIIDESGMPKERFSAEFPKEGPSILRIQQVVRGDSAAYFCASSPTGELFFGEGSRLTVL.

V and J are TRBV18 and TRBJ1-1, with TRBD1 matching over 8 bases. This CDR3 is built from 13 residues. The V gene end was trimmed by 1 base and the J gene end by 7 bases; junction bases not matched to a gene: 2. Germline values: CDR1 KGHSH, CDR2 LQKENI. In nucleotides, the CDR3 is TGTGCCAGCTCACCACGTGACAGGGGTGAAGCTTTCTTT. Protein product: CASSPRDRGEAFF.

The chain uses TRBV7-9 and TRBJ1-1; D may be TRBD1 (6 bases). The V gene's germline CDR1 is SEHNR and CDR2 FQNEAQ (reference sequence). The ends were cut back, 5 bases at V and 7 bases at J, with 20 bases in the middle. The CDR3 loop spans 15 amino acids. CDR3 amino acids: CASSLWGQANGEAFF. The CDR3 DNA sequence: TGTGCCAGCAGCCTATGGGGACAAGCAAACGGTGAAGCTTTCTTT.

As concerns this clone: At one boundary the junction diverges from the germline segment, which might be a read error. The chain joins TRBV7-9 to TRBJ2-7, with D possibly matching TRBD1 (6 bases). The germline V gene has CDR1 SEHNR and CDR2 FQNEAQ (reference sequence). CDR3 length: 15 residues. Here the CDR3 DNA reads TGTTCCAGCAGCTTAGACCAGGGGAGTCGCCACGAGCAGTACTTC. Translated: CSSSLDQGSRHEQYF.